This T cell receptor (beta chain) originates from a study of shared clonotypes between healthy human individuals. Participating donors were healthy, HIV-negative adults free of recent acute infections or vaccinations. CDR1 is SGDLS and CDR2 is YYNGEE in the germline V gene. The CDR3 consists of 14 residues. Trimming at V came to 6 bases and at J to 0 bases, leaving 5 bases not matched to a gene. Researchers divided each subset's genomic DNA evenly across several immunoSEQ plates. Using immunoSEQ multiplex PCR, the repertoire was profiled, and TCRdb retains in-frame clones only, with some absent. The data show some 2 million clones, over 85% seen once.

The clonotype comes from a man younger than 30 in good health. The sequencing sample was made of naive CD4+ T cells sorted from blood. Described subset: CD45RA+ positively selected. The chain couples TRBV9 to TRBJ1-1; 7 nucleotides match TRBD1. The CDR3 nucleotides are TGTGCCAGCACCAAGGGACAGCTGAACACTGAAGCTTTCTTT. Protein: CASTKGQLNTEAFF.